Below, 10 T cell receptor beta chains from the same sample are listed, as sequenced in a study of post-analysis software for immune sequencing data. The library was made from cDNA and included unique molecular identifiers. TCRdb reprocessed the PCR reads via MiXCR and lists one record per CDR3 protein. This table has around 770,000 distinct CDR3 sequences, under 60% appearing once. Their specific antigens are unknown. Study-level points and caveats: In patients, TRBV5-6, TRBV5-1 and TRBV20-1 belonged to five TRBV segments found more frequently than in controls.

Material: blood. The origin of the receptors is a girl aged 5 to 17 with multiple sclerosis.

This clonotype was seen only a few times. The V and J genes are TRBV10-3 and TRBJ2-3; tentative D call: TRBD1 (5 bases). CDR1 ENHRY and CDR2 SYGVKD come from the germline V gene. V gave up 6 bases and J gave up 0 bases, with 10 bases separating them. The CDR3 totals 14 residues. CDR3: CAISQSGSTDTQYF. In nucleotides, the CDR3 is TGTGCCATCAGCCAATCAGGGAGCACAGATACGCAGTATTTT.

This clonotype was recorded a few times. The genes are TRBV3-1 and TRBJ1-4, with a tentative D call TRBD1 (6 bases). The CDR3 contains 15 residues. Germline V gene lookup returns CDR1 LGHDT and CDR2 YNNKEL (reference sequence). The V and J ends lost 4 bases and 4 bases respectively, with 13 bases between them. The CDR3 nucleotides read TGTGCCAGCAGCCCTGGACAGCGGGGTAATGAAAAACTGTTTTTT. It translates to CASSPGQRGNEKLFF.

This clonotype has a count of ten or more. V usage is TRBV9 and J usage is TRBJ2-7, with TRBD2 as a possible D gene (5 bases). The CDR3 is 16 amino acids. The germline gives CDR1 SGDLS, CDR2 YYNGEE. Trimming cost V 3 bases and J 0 bases, with 16 bases left between them. The DNA for the CDR3 is TGTGCCAGCAGCGCAGGACTCGGGGTGGGCTCCTACGAGCAGTACTTC. It encodes CASSAGLGVGSYEQYF.

This sequence joins TRBV5-6 and TRBJ2-1, with D perhaps matching TRBD2 (6 bases). The CDR3 runs 19 residues. Trimming removed 3 bases at V and 3 bases at J, with 25 bases between. Germline V lookup: CDR1 SGHDT, CDR2 YYEEEE. DNA of the CDR3: TGTGCCAGCAGCTCGACTAGTCTGGTAAATCACCGGCGCTACAATGAGCAGTTCTTC. This sequence encodes CASSSTSLVNHRRYNEQFF.

This clonotype came up many times. This chain uses TRBV29-1 with TRBJ2-1, with TRBD1 identical over 9 bases. V dropped 6 bases and J dropped 8; count of bases not matched to a gene: 2. This CDR3 has 11 amino acids. CDR1 SQVTM and CDR2 ANQGSEA come from the germline V gene. The CDR3 here is CSVHRGHEQFF. The CDR3 coding sequence is TGCAGCGTCCACAGGGGGCATGAGCAGTTCTTC.

This chain connects TRBV12-3 or TRBV12-4 to TRBJ2-5, with TRBD2 matching 8 bases. The CDR3 runs 15 residues. Germline trimming cut 6 bases from V and 0 bases from J; bases unmatched to any gene: 6. In DNA, the CDR3 is TGTGCCAGCAGGCATGGCGGGAGGTACCAAGAGACCCAGTACTTC. This encodes CASRHGGRYQETQYF.

The chain has TRBV3-1 and TRBJ2-1; TRBD2 might be the D (6 bases). Trimming removed 1 base at V and 0 bases at J, with 10 bases between. This CDR3 comprises 16 residues. The germline CDR1 and CDR2 sequences are LGHDT and YNNKEL (reference sequence). The CDR3 protein is CASSQVGGISYNEQFF. In DNA, the CDR3 is TGTGCCAGCAGCCAAGTAGGAGGGATCTCCTACAATGAGCAGTTCTTC.

This clonotype came up a few times. This chain connects TRBV7-6 to TRBJ2-2; the match to TRBD2 covers 13 bases. The germline V gene has CDR1 SGHVS and CDR2 FNYEAQ. The length of the CDR3 is 17 residues. The ends lost 5 bases at V and 6 bases at J; junction bases unmatched: 9. CDR3 sequence: CASSRTSGSSRAGELFF. CDR3 nucleotides: TGTGCCAGCAGCCGGACTAGCGGGAGTAGTCGCGCCGGGGAGCTGTTTTTT. The variable domain in full, with the rest retrieved from reference TRBV7-6 and TRBJ2-2, is GAGVSQSPRYKVTKRGQDVALRCDPISGHVSLYWYRQALGQGPEFLTYFNYEAQQDKSGLPNDRFSAERPEGSISTLTIQRTEQRDSAMYRCASSRTSGSSRAGELFFGEGSRLTVL.

This clonotype was detected a few times. The chain employs TRBV5-1 and TRBJ1-5; a possible D gene is TRBD1 (6 bases). CDR3 length: 15 residues. V gave up 4 bases and J gave up 3 bases, with 14 bases separating them. Germline V gene lookup returns CDR1 SGHRS and CDR2 YFSETQ. The chain's CDR3 is CASSPSGQFNQPQHF. CDR3 nucleotides: TGCGCCAGCAGCCCCTCGGGACAATTCAATCAGCCCCAGCATTTT.

The chain couples TRBV14 to TRBJ2-4; D is perhaps TRBD1 or TRBD2 (5 bases each). The CDR3 consists of 13 residues. V gave up 2 bases and J gave up 11 bases, with 13 bases separating them. Per germline, CDR1 SGHDN and CDR2 FVKESK. The CDR3 loop is CASSQTGPDFQYF. The CDR3 region has the DNA TGTGCCAGCAGCCAAACGGGGCCGGACTTTCAGTACTTC.